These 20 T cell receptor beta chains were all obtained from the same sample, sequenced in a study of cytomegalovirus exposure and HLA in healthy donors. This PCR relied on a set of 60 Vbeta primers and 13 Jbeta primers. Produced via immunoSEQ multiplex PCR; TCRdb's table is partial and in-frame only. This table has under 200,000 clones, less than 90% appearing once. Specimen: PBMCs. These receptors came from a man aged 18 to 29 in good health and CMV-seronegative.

CDR3 region: CASSPPGLASRSYNEQFF. CDR3 in DNA: TGTGCCAGCAGCCCTCCGGGACTAGCAAGTAGGTCCTACAATGAGCAGTTCTTC. The V and J genes are TRBV5-5 and TRBJ2-1; TRBD2 aligns across 9 bases. This CDR3 has 18 residues. Germline assignment: CDR1 SGHKS and CDR2 YYEKEE (reference sequence). With 4 bases clipped from V and 1 base from J, the junction kept 12 bases outside the gene matches.

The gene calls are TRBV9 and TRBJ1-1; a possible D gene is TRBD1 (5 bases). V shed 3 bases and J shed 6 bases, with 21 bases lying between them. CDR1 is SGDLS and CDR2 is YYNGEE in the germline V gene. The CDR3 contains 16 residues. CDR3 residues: CASSASPGGYTAEAFF. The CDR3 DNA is TGTGCCAGCAGCGCCTCCCCGGGGGGGTATACCGCTGAAGCTTTCTTT.

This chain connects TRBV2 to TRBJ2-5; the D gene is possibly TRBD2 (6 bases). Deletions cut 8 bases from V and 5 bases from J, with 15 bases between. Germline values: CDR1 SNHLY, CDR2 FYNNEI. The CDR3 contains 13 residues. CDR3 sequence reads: CASARLVGETQYF. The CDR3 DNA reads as TGTGCCAGCGCCAGACTAGTCGGGGAGACCCAGTACTTC.

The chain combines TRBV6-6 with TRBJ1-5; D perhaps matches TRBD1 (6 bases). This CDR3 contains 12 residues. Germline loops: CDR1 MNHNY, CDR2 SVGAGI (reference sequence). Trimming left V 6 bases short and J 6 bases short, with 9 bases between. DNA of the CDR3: TGTGCCAGCAGCCCGACAGGTCAGCCCCAGCATTTT. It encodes CASSPTGQPQHF.

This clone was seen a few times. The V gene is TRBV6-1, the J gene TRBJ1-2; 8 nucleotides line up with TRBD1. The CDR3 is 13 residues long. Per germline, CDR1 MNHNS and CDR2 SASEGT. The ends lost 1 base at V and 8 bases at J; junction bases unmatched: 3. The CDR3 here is CASSEDRGTGYTF. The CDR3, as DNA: TGTGCCAGCAGTGAAGACAGGGGGACAGGCTACACCTTC.

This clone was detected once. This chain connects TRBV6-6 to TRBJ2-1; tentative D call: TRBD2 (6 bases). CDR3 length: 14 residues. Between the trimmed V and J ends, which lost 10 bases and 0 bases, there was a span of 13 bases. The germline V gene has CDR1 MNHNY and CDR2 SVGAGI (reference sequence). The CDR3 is CATRRRDSYNEQFF. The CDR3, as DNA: TGTGCCACCCGGCGGCGGGACTCCTACAATGAGCAGTTCTTC.

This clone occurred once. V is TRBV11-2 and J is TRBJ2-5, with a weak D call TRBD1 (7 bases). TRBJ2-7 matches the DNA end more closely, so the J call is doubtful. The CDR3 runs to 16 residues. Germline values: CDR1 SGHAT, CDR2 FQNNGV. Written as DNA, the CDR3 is TGTGCCAGCAACCTAGGCATCAGGGGGGTTCCCTACGAGCAGTACTTC. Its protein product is CASNLGIRGVPYEQYF.

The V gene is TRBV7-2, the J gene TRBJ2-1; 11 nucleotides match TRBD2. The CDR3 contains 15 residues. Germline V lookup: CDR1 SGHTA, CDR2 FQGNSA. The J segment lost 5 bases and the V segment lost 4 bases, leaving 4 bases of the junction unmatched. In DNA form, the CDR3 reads TGTGCCAGCAGCTCTAGCGGGAGGTCCCACAATGAGCAGTTCTTC. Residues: CASSSSGRSHNEQFF.

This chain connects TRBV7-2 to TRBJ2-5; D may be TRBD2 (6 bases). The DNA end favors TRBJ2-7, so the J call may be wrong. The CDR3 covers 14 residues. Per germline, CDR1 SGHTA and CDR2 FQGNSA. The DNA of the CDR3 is TGTGCCAGCAGCTTAGGGGGGGTCCCCTACGAGCAGTACTTC. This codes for CASSLGGVPYEQYF.

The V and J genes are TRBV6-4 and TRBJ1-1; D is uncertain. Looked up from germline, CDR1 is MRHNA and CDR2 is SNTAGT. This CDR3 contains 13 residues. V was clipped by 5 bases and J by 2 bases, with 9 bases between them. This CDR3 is CASSPDTNTEAFF. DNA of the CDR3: TGTGCCAGCAGTCCCGACACTAACACTGAAGCTTTCTTT.

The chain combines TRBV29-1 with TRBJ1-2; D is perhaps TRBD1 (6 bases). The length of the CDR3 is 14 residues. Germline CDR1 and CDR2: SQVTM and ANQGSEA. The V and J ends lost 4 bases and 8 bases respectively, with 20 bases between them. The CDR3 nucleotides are TGCAGCGTTGCGGGAGGACAGTTTGTTGGAGGCTACACCTTC. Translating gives CSVAGGQFVGGYTF.

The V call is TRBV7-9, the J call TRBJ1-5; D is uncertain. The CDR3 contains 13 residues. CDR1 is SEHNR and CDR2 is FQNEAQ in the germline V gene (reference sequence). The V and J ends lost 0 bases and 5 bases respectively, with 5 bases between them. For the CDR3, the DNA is TGTGCCAGCAGCTTAGCCGGGTATCAGCCCCAGCATTTT. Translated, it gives CASSLAGYQPQHF.

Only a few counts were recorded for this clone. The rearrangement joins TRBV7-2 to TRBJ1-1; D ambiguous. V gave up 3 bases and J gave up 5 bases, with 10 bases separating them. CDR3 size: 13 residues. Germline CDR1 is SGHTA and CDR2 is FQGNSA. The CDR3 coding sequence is TGTGCCAGCAGCTTCCGGCGGGGAACTGAAGCTTTCTTT. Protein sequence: CASSFRRGTEAFF.

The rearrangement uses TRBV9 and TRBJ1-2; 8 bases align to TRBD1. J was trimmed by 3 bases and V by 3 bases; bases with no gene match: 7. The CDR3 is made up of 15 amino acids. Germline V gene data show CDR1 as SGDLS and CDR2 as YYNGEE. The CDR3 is CASSGGQGFYYGYTF. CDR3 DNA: TGTGCCAGCAGCGGCGGACAGGGCTTTTACTATGGCTACACCTTC.

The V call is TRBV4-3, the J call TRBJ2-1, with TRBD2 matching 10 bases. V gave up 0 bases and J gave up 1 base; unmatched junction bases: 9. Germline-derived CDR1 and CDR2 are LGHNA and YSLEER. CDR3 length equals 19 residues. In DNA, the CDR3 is TGCGCCAGCAGCCAAGAGGGACTAGCGAGCAAGCTTTCCTACAATGAGCAGTTCTTC. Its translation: CASSQEGLASKLSYNEQFF.

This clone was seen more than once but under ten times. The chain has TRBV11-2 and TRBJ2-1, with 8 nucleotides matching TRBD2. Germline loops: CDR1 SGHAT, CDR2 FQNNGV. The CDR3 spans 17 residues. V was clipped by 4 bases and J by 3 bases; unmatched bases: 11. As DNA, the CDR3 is TGTGCCAGCAGCTCTACCGTAGCGGGACCGGGCTACAATGAGCAGTTCTTC. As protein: CASSSTVAGPGYNEQFF.

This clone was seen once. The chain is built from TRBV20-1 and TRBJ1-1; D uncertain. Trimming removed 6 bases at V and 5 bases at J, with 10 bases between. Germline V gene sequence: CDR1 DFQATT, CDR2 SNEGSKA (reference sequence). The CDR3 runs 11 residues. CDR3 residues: CSASGETEAFF. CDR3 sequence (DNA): TGCAGTGCCTCTGGAGAAACTGAAGCTTTCTTT.

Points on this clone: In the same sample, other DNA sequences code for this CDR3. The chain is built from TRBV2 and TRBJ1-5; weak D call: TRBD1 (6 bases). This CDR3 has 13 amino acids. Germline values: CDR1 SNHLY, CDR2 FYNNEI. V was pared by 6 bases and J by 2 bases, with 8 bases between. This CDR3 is CASRAGGNQPQHF. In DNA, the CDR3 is TGTGCCAGCAGAGCAGGGGGCAATCAGCCCCAGCATTTT.

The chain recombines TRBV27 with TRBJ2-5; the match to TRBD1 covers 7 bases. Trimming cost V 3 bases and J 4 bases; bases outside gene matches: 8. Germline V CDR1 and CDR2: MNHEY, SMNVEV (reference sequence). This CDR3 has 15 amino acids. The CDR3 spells CASSFEGAVGETQYF. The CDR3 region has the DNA TGTGCCAGCAGTTTTGAGGGGGCCGTGGGAGAGACCCAGTACTTC.

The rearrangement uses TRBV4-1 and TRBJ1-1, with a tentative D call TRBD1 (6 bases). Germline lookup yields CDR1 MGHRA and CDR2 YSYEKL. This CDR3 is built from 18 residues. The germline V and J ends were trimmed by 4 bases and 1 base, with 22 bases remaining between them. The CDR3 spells CASSRSFGLMGQNTEAFF. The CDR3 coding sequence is TGCGCCAGCAGCCGAAGTTTTGGGCTTATGGGACAGAACACTGAAGCTTTCTTT.